This TCR beta chain was sequenced during a study of T cell repertoires in cytomegalovirus infection. Study background: CMV infection plus the matching HLA type was flagged by public TCR beta signatures.

Study-level points and caveats: The response measured ex vivo was dominated by TCR beta clonotypes (HLA-C-restricted and CMV-specific). Summed frequency of shared TCR beta families picked out CMV carriers who also had the relevant HLA.

TCRdb fed the reads into MiXCR, producing one record per CDR3 protein. The sample gives around 360,000 distinct CDR3 sequences, roughly a third of which show up once; roughly 14% is in the top ten. This clonotype was recorded many times. Its antigen is still unknown. V dropped 5 bases and J dropped 3 bases, with 20 bases sitting between them. The CDR3 is made up of 17 amino acids. Germline CDR1 and CDR2: SGHTA and FQGNSA. Sequenced here: cultured PBMCs, sampled from culture after CMV antigen stimulation. This sequence joins TRBV7-2 and TRBJ2-1; either TRBD1 or TRBD2 may fit D (7 bases each). This sequence was found in a human donor in good health (CMV status not recorded). Some clones in this sample may be carry-over from other donors' samples. CDR3 nucleotide sequence: TGTGCCAGCAGCCCCCCAGGGGGGAGGGCCCTCTACAATGAGCAGTTCTTC. This translates into CASSPPGGRALYNEQFF.